These 16 T cell receptor beta chains share one sample of origin, sequenced in a study of T-cell reconstitution after alpha-beta-depleted transplantation in children. Unique molecular identifiers were incorporated during preparation of the TCRbeta library. TCRdb ran MiXCR on the PCR reads and lists one entry per CDR3 protein. The sample lists some 460,000 distinct CDR3 sequences, about 16% seen once, with under 30% in the top ten. This specimen was PBMCs, mostly from graft donor cells, taken 360 days after TCRalphabeta/CD19-depleted stem cell transplant. These receptors all stem from a boy under two years old who had a stem cell transplant for Wiskott-Aldrich syndrome, so the T cells may come from the graft donor.

The chain carries TRBV12-3 or TRBV12-4 and TRBJ2-7; 9 bases are a match to TRBD1. J lost 3 bases, V lost 5 bases, and 17 bases had no gene match. CDR3 size: 18 residues. CDR3 in amino acids: CASSPGLGQGTHLYEQYF. The CDR3 DNA reads as TGTGCCAGCAGTCCCGGCCTCGGACAGGGGACACACCTCTACGAGCAGTACTTC.

This clonotype was detected many times. This chain joins TRBV20-1 and TRBJ2-3, with D possibly matching TRBD2 (5 bases). Germline CDR1 and CDR2: DFQATT and SNEGSKA (reference sequence). This CDR3 has 12 residues. V lost 2 bases to trimming and J lost 5 bases, with 8 bases between them. The CDR3 sequence: CSARLGIDTQYF. CDR3 nucleotide sequence: TGCAGTGCTAGACTCGGGATAGATACGCAGTATTTT.

This clonotype occurred a few times. This chain connects TRBV20-1 to TRBJ2-3, with 7 bases lining up with TRBD2. Trimming removed 1 base from V and 8 bases from J; junction bases left unmatched: 6. CDR1 DFQATT and CDR2 SNEGSKA come from the germline V gene (reference sequence). This CDR3 comprises 13 residues. For the CDR3, the DNA is TGCAGTGCTAGAGGGGCAGGGAGGGGTACGCAGTATTTT. This encodes CSARGAGRGTQYF.

To note about this clonotype: One end of the junction does not line up with germline, which may come from a read error. V and J are TRBV4-1 and TRBJ2-7, with TRBD1 matching over 9 bases. The CDR3 length is 16 residues. Germline CDR1 is MGHRA and CDR2 is YSYEKL. CDR3 bases: TGCGCCAGCAGCCAAGACCAGGGGACAGGGTCCTTCGAGCAGTACTTC. Translating it yields CASSQDQGTGSFEQYF.

This clonotype came up many times. J is TRBJ2-4 and V is TRBV12-3 or TRBV12-4, with D possibly matching TRBD1 (6 bases). V lost 2 bases to trimming and J lost 6 bases, with 11 bases between them. This CDR3 spans 14 amino acids. The CDR3 DNA sequence: TGTGCCAGCAGTTTACACAGGGATAGAAACATTCAGTACTTC. Its protein product is CASSLHRDRNIQYF.

CDR3 protein: CASSPRGGWELFF. The CDR3 DNA is TGTGCCAGCAGCCCTAGGGGAGGCTGGGAGCTGTTTTTT. J is TRBJ2-2 and V is TRBV9, with D maybe TRBD2 (6 bases). The CDR3 is made up of 13 amino acids. Germline CDR1 reads SGDLS; CDR2 reads YYNGEE. The V and J ends lost 4 bases and 9 bases respectively, with 13 bases between them.

The rearrangement uses TRBV7-9 and TRBJ1-2, with D perhaps matching TRBD1 (5 bases). CDR3 length: 14 residues. Germline CDR1 reads SEHNR; CDR2 reads FQNEAQ (reference sequence). V was trimmed by 5 bases and J by 7 bases, leaving 17 bases between them. DNA for the CDR3: TGTGCCAGCAGCCCGGATCCTAGGGGTTTTGGCTACACCTTC. Amino acid sequence: CASSPDPRGFGYTF. Based on the CDR3 plus reference TRBV7-9 and TRBJ1-2, the full variable domain is DTGVSQNPRHKITKRGQNVTFRCDPISEHNRLYWYRQTLGQGPEFLTYFQNEAQLEKSRLLSDRFSAERPKGSFSTLEIQRTEQGDSAMYLCASSPDPRGFGYTFGSGTRLTVV.

The CDR3 sequence: CASSQVLRDGYEQYF. For the CDR3, the DNA is TGTGCCAGCAGCCAAGTCCTCCGGGACGGCTACGAGCAGTACTTC. The chain employs TRBV3-1 and TRBJ2-7, with D perhaps given as TRBD1 or TRBD2 (5 bases each). Germline lookup yields CDR1 LGHDT and CDR2 YNNKEL (reference sequence). The CDR3 spans 15 residues. Deletions cut 1 base from V and 3 bases from J, with 13 bases between.

This clonotype was observed a handful of times. The chain joins TRBV7-9 to TRBJ2-3; the D is unclear. CDR3 length: 16 amino acids. V was trimmed by 1 base and J by 4 bases, leaving 15 bases between them. Per germline, CDR1 SEHNR and CDR2 FQNEAQ (reference sequence). The CDR3, as DNA: TGTGCCAGCAGCTTAGAAGAGGCTAGAAGCCCAGATACGCAGTATTTT. Translation gives CASSLEEARSPDTQYF.

This clonotype has more than one count but fewer than ten. This sequence joins TRBV4-1 and TRBJ2-7; TRBD2 matches 8 bases. The CDR3 sequence is 14 residues long. Trimming removed 5 bases from V and 4 bases from J; junction bases left unmatched: 7. The germline V gene encodes CDR1 MGHRA and CDR2 YSYEKL. In nucleotides, the CDR3 is TGCGCCAGCAGCATAGCGGGGCGAAATTACGAGCAGTACTTC. It is translated as CASSIAGRNYEQYF.

The CDR3 reads CASGTGPNTGELFF. CDR3 in DNA: TGTGCCAGCGGGACAGGGCCTAACACCGGGGAGCTGTTTTTT. The chain links TRBV6-1 to TRBJ2-2; 9 positions agree with TRBD1. Germline CDR1 and CDR2: MNHNS and SASEGT. Trimming took 8 bases from V and 2 from J; bases not matched to a gene: 3. The CDR3 runs 14 residues.

This clonotype was seen a handful of times. J is TRBJ2-5 and V is TRBV10-3; D gene ambiguous. In germline, CDR1 is ENHRY, CDR2 SYGVKD. V was cut by 7 bases and J by 2 bases, with 8 bases left in between. The CDR3 extends over 12 amino acids. This chain's CDR3 is CAIKASQETQYF. DNA for the CDR3: TGTGCCATCAAGGCGTCACAAGAGACCCAGTACTTC.

The chain carries TRBV29-1 and TRBJ2-1; D gene ambiguous. The CDR3 sequence is 11 residues long. Per the germline V gene, CDR1 is SQVTM and CDR2 is ANQGSEA. V lost 3 bases, J lost 4 bases, and 4 bases lay in between. The CDR3 sequence: CSVERYNEQFF. CDR3 DNA: TGCAGCGTTGAGAGGTACAATGAGCAGTTCTTC.

The chain carries TRBV10-3 and TRBJ2-7; D remains unclear. The germline V gene encodes CDR1 ENHRY and CDR2 SYGVKD. CDR3 length: 14 residues. V was trimmed by 3 bases and J by 0 bases, leaving 9 bases between them. The CDR3 nucleotides are TGTGCCATCAGTGAAAGACTTAGCTCCTACGAGCAGTACTTC. Protein: CAISERLSSYEQYF.

V and J are TRBV2 and TRBJ2-7; D possibly matches TRBD1 or TRBD2 (5 bases each). With 5 bases removed from V and 6 bases from J, the gap between germline ends came to 17 bases. Germline V gives CDR1 SNHLY, CDR2 FYNNEI. The CDR3 is made up of 14 amino acids. CDR3 in DNA: TGTGCCAGCAGTAGGGGAGAGATAACCCGCGAGCAGTACTTC. It yields the protein CASSRGEITREQYF.

This sequence joins TRBV27 and TRBJ2-1; 9 bases map to TRBD2. The CDR3 totals 21 residues. Germline loops: CDR1 MNHEY, CDR2 SMNVEV (reference sequence). With 2 bases clipped from V and 0 bases from J, the junction kept 17 bases outside the gene matches. The CDR3 nucleotides are TGTGCCAGCAGTTTAGTGGGGGTCGCTAGCGGGGTTTTCCCCTCCTACAATGAGCAGTTCTTC. It is translated as CASSLVGVASGVFPSYNEQFF.